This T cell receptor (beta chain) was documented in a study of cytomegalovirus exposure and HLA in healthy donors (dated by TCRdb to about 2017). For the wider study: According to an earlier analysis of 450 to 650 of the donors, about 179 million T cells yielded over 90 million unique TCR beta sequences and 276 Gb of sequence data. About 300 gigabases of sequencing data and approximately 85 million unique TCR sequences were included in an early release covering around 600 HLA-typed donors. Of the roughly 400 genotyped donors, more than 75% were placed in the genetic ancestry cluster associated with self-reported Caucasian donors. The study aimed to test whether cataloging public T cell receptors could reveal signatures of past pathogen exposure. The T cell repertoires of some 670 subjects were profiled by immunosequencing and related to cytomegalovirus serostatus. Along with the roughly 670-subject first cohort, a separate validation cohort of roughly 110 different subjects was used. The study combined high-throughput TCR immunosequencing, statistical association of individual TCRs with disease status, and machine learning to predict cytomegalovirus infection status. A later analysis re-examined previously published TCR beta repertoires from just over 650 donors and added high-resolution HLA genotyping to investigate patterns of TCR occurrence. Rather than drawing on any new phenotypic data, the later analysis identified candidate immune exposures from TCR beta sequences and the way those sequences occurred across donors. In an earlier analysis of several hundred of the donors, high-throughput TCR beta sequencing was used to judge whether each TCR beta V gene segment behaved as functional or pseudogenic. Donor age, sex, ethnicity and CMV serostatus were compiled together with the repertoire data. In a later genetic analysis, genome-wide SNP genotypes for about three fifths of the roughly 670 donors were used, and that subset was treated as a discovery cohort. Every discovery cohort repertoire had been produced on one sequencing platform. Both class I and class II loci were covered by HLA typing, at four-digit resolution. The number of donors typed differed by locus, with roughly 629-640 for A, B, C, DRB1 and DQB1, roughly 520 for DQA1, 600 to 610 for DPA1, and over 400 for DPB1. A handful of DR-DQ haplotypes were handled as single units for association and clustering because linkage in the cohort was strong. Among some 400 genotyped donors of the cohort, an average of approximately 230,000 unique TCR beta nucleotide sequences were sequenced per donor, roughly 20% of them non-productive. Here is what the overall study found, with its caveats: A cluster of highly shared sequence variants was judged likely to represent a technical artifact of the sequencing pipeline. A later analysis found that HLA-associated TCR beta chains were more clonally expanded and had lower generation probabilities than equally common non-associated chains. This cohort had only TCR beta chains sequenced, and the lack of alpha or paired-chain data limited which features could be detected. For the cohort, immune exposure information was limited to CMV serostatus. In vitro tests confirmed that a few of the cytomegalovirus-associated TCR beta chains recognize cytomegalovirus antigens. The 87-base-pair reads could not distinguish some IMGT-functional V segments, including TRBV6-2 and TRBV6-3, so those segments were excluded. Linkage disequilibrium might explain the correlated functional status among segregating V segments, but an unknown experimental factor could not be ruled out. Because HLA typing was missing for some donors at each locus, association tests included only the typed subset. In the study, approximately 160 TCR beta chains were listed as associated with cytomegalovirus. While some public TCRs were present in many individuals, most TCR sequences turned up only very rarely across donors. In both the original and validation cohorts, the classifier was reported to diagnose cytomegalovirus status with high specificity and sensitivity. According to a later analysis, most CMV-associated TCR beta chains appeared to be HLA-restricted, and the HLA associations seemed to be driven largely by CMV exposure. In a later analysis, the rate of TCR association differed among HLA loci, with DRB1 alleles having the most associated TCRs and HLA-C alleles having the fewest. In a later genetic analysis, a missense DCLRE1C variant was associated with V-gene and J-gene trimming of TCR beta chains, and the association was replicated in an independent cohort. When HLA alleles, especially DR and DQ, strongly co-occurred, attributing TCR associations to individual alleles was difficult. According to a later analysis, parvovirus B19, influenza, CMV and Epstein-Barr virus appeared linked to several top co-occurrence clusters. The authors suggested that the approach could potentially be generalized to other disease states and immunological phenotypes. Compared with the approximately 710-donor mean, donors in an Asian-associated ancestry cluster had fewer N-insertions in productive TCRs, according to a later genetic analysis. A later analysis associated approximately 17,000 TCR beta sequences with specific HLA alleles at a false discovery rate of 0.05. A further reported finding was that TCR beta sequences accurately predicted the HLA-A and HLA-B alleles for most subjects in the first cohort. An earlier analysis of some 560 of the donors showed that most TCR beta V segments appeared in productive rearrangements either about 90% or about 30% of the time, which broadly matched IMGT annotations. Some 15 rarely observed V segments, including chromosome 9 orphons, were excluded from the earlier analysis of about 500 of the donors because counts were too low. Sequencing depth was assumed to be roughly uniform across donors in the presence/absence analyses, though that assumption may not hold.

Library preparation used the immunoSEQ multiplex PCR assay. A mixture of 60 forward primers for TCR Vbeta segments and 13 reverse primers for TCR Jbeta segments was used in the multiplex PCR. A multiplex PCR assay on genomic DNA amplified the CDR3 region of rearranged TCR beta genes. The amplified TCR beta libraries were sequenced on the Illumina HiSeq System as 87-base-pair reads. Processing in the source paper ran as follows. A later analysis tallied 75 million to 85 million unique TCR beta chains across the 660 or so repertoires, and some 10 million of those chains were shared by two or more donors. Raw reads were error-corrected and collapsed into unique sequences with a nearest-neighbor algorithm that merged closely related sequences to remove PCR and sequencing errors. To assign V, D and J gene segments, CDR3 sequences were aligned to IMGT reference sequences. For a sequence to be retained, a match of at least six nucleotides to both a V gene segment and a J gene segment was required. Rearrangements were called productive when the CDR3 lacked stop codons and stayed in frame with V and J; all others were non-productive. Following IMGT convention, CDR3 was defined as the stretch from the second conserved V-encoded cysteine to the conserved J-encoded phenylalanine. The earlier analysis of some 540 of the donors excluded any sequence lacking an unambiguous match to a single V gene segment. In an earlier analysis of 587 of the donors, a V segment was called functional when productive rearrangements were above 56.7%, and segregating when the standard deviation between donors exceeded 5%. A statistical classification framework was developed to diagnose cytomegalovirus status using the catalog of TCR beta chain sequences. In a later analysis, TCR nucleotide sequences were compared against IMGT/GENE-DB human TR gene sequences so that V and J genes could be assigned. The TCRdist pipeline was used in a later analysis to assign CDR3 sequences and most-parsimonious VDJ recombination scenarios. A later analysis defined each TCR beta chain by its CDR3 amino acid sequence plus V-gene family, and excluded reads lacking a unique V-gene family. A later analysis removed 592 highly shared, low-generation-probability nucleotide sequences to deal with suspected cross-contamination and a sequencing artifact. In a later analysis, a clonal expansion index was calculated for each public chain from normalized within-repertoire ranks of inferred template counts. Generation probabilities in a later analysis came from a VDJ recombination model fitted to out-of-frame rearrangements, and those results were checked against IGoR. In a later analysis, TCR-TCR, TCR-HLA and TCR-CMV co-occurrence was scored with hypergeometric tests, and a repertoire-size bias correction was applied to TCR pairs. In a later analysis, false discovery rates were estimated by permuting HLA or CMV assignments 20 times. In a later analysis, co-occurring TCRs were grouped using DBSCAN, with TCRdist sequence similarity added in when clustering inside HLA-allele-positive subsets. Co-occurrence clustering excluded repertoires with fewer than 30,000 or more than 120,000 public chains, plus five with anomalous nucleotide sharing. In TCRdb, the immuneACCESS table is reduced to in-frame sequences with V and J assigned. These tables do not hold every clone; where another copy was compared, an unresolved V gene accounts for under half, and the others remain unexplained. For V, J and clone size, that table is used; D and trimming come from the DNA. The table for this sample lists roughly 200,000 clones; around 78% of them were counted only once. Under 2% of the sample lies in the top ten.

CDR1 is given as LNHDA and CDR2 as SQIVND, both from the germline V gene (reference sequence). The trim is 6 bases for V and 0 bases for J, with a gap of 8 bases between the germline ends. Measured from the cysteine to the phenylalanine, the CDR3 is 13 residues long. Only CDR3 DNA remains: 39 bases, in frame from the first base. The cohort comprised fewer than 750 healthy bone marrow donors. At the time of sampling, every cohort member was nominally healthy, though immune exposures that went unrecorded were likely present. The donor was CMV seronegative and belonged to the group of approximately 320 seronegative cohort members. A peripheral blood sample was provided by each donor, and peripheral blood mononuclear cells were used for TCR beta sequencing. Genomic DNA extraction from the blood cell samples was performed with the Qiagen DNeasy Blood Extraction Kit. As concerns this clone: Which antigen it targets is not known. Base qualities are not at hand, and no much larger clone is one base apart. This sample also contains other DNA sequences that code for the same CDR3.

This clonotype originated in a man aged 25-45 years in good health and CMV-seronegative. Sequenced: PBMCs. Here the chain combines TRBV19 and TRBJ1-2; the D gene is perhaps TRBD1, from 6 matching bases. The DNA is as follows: TGTGCCAGTAGGGACAGAGCTAACTATGGCTACACCTTC. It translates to CASRDRANYGYTF. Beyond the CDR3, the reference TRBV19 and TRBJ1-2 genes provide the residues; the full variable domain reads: DGGITQSPKYLFRKEGQNVTLSCEQNLNHDAMYWYRQDPGQGLRLIYYSQIVNDFQKGDIAEGYSVSREKKESFPLTVTSAQKNPTAFYLCASRDRANYGYTFGSGTRLTVV.